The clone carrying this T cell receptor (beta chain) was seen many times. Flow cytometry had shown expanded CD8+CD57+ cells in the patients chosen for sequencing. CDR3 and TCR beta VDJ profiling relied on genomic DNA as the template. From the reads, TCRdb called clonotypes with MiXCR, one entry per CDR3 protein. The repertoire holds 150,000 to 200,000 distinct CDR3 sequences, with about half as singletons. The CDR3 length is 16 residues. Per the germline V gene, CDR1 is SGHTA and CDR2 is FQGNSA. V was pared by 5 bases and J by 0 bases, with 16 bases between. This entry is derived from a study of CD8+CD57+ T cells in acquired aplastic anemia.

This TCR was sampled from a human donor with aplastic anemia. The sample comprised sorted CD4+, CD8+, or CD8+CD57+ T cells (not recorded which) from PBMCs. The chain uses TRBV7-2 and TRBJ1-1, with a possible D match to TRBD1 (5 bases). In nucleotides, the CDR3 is TGTGCCAGCAGCCCACCGGGGGAACAGGTGAACACTGAAGCTTTCTTT. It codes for CASSPPGEQVNTEAFF.